A single sample is the source of the 30 T cell receptor beta chains below, sequenced in a study of T cells after yellow fever vaccination. MiXCR, applied by TCRdb to the 5' RACE reads, yields one record per CDR3 protein. The profile shows roughly 150,000 distinct CDR3 sequences, 6.6% of them singletons. Sequencing used CD4+ T cells sorted from PBMCs, obtained 10 days after the yellow fever booster vaccination. Every receptor here comes from a man between 25 and 39 years old who received the YFV17D yellow fever vaccine.

This clonotype was seen at least ten times. This chain uses TRBV6-2 or TRBV6-3 with TRBJ2-7; no reliable D call. Germline V lookup: CDR1 MNHEY, CDR2 SVGEGT. Trimming shortened V by 8 bases and J by 2 bases, and 13 bases separated the two germline ends. The CDR3 consists of 13 residues. CDR3 sequence reads: CASGSVPTYEQYF. CDR3 DNA: TGTGCCAGCGGATCGGTGCCCACCTACGAGCAGTACTTC.

This clonotype was observed many times. This chain's CDR3 is CAWRDRVRELYTGELFF. CDR3 DNA: TGTGCCTGGAGAGACAGGGTCCGGGAGTTATACACCGGGGAGCTGTTTTTT. V and J are TRBV30 and TRBJ2-2; a weak D match, TRBD1 (7 bases). The V gene lost 3 bases and the J gene lost 3 bases, with 20 bases spanning the gap. CDR1 is GTSNPN and CDR2 is SVGIG in the germline V gene (reference sequence). The CDR3 runs to 17 residues.

The chain couples TRBV5-1 to TRBJ2-7; 7 bases map to TRBD1. CDR3 length: 14 amino acids. With 4 bases clipped from V and 3 bases from J, the junction kept 7 bases outside the gene matches. CDR1 and CDR2 (germline): SGHRS, YFSETQ. CDR3 amino acids: CASSLRGGFYEQYF. CDR3 nucleotide sequence: TGCGCCAGCAGCCTAAGAGGGGGCTTCTACGAGCAGTACTTC.

The rearrangement links TRBV3-1 to TRBJ2-6; 10 bases match TRBD2. Germline CDR1 is LGHDT and CDR2 is YNNKEL (reference sequence). The length of the CDR3 is 18 residues. J lost 0 bases, V lost 2 bases, and 4 bases had no gene match. The CDR3 region is CASSQLLAGSSGANVLTF. In DNA form, the CDR3 reads TGTGCCAGCAGCCAACTACTAGCGGGGAGCTCTGGGGCCAACGTCCTGACTTTC.

This clonotype has ten or more counts. The chain couples TRBV7-2 to TRBJ2-7; no clear D. Trimming stripped 4 bases from V and 7 bases from J, with 11 bases between. Looked up from germline, CDR1 is SGHTA and CDR2 is FQGNSA. CDR3 size: 12 residues. Here the CDR3 DNA reads TGTGCCAGCAGCTACCAACGCGAAGAGCAGTACTTC. This gives the protein CASSYQREEQYF. Looking up the rest from reference TRBV7-2 and TRBJ2-7 gives the full variable domain: GAGVSQSPSNKVTEKGKDVELRCDPISGHTALYWYRQSLGQGLEFLIYFQGNSAPDKSGLPSDRFSAERTGGSVSTLTIQRTQQEDSAVYLCASSYQREEQYFGPGTRLTVT.

Only a few counts were recorded for this clonotype. The chain links TRBV4-2 to TRBJ2-2; D may correspond to TRBD1 or TRBD2 (6 bases each). The CDR3 spans 18 residues. Trimming stripped 6 bases from V and 5 bases from J, with 25 bases between. Germline loops: CDR1 LGHNA, CDR2 YNFKEQ. The CDR3 DNA sequence: TGTGCCAGCAGTCGCAGGAGGGGGTCCCCGGGGGTAACCGGGGAGCTGTTTTTT. Translation gives CASSRRRGSPGVTGELFF.

This clonotype showed up just a few times. V is TRBV5-1 and J is TRBJ1-1; the D gene is possibly TRBD1 (6 bases). This CDR3 has 14 residues. The germline CDR1 and CDR2 sequences are SGHRS and YFSETQ. Trimming left V 5 bases short and J 1 base short, with 12 bases between. In nucleotides, the CDR3 is TGCGCCAGCAGGGGGGGGGCTTCGAACACTGAAGCTTTCTTT. Protein: CASRGGASNTEAFF.

Many counts were recorded for this clonotype. The chain uses TRBV20-1 and TRBJ2-4; possibly TRBD1 or TRBD2 for D (6 bases each). The germline V gene encodes CDR1 DFQATT and CDR2 SNEGSKA (reference sequence). This CDR3 is 13 amino acids long. For the CDR3, the DNA is TGCATGACCCAACTTCCCGGAGGGGGCATTCAGTACTTC. This encodes CMTQLPGGGIQYF.

The chain links TRBV6-5 to TRBJ1-1; D remains unclear. The CDR3 is made up of 14 amino acids. V was cut by 3 bases and J by 2 bases, with 10 bases left in between. Looked up from germline, CDR1 is MNHEY and CDR2 is SVGAGI. CDR3 amino acids: CASSYKGYNTEAFF. Written as DNA, the CDR3 is TGTGCCAGCAGTTATAAGGGTTATAACACTGAAGCTTTCTTT.

This clonotype was recorded many times. V and J are TRBV7-2 and TRBJ1-1; TRBD1 matches 9 bases. J was trimmed by 7 bases and V by 1 base; bases with no gene match: 7. The CDR3 covers 15 residues. CDR1 and CDR2 from the germline V gene are SGHTA and FQGNSA. Here the CDR3 reads CASSLGGQGSYEAFF. CDR3 nucleotides: TGTGCCAGCAGCTTAGGGGGACAGGGAAGCTATGAAGCTTTCTTT.

This clonotype occurred many times. The J gene is TRBJ2-1, the V gene TRBV5-4, with 11 bases that match TRBD2. Germline V gene lookup returns CDR1 SGHNT and CDR2 YYREEE (reference sequence). CDR3 length: 15 residues. The V and J ends lost 4 bases and 7 bases, in that order; junction bases with no gene match: 7. CDR3 sequence (DNA): TGTGCCAGCAGCAGGGGACTAGCGGAGTTAAATGAGCAGTTCTTC. Amino acids: CASSRGLAELNEQFF.

This clonotype was picked up many times. CDR3 DNA: TGTGCCAGCTCACCTTTTCAGGGGAAGGGGATGATGGAGCAGTACTTC. Its translation is CASSPFQGKGMMEQYF. The V call is TRBV18, the J call TRBJ2-7; a possible D gene is TRBD1 (6 bases). This CDR3 comprises 16 residues. Trimming left V 3 bases short and J 7 bases short, with 22 bases between. Germline V gene lookup returns CDR1 KGHSH and CDR2 LQKENI.

The chain uses TRBV7-2 and TRBJ2-3; D may correspond to TRBD1 or TRBD2 (5 bases each). V lost 10 bases, J lost 1 base, and 12 bases lay in between. The CDR3 sequence is 13 residues long. The germline gives CDR1 SGHTA, CDR2 FQGNSA. The CDR3 is CATWGTRTDTQYF. DNA of the CDR3: TGTGCCACTTGGGGGACCCGCACAGATACGCAGTATTTT.

The sample holds many counts of this clonotype. The rearrangement links TRBV27 to TRBJ2-1; D is uncertain. CDR3 size: 13 residues. Germline CDR1 and CDR2: MNHEY and SMNVEV (reference sequence). V lost 7 bases, J lost 3 bases, and 10 bases lay in between. CDR3 sequence (DNA): TGTGCCAGCAAAGCAGGCAGCTACAATGAGCAGTTCTTC. Protein sequence: CASKAGSYNEQFF.

This clonotype was seen repeatedly, ten times or more. This chain uses TRBV27 with TRBJ2-2, with TRBD2 matching 14 bases. The CDR3 spans 16 residues. Per the germline V gene, CDR1 is MNHEY and CDR2 is SMNVEV (reference sequence). Trimming took 3 bases from V and 7 from J; bases not matched to a gene: 4. The CDR3, as DNA: TGTGCCAGCAGTTTGCTGGGACTAGCGGGAGTCGGGGAGCTGTTTTTT. It encodes CASSLLGLAGVGELFF.

The sample holds many counts of this clonotype. The DNA of the CDR3 is TGCAGCGGAACTCCCAACCTGGGGCGCAGGACCACCTACAATGAGCAGTTCTTC. This sequence encodes CSGTPNLGRRTTYNEQFF. The chain combines TRBV29-1 with TRBJ2-1; perhaps TRBD1 as D (5 bases). The V end was cut by 7 bases, the J end by 2 bases, with 27 bases between. CDR3 length: 18 amino acids. CDR1 and CDR2 from the germline V gene are SQVTM and ANQGSEA.

This clonotype was seen at least ten times. V is TRBV12-3 or TRBV12-4 and J is TRBJ2-5; 13 bases fit TRBD2. CDR3 length: 17 amino acids. With 0 bases clipped from V and 5 bases from J, the junction kept 6 bases outside the gene matches. The CDR3 is CASSLALGTSGIETQYF. Written as DNA, the CDR3 is TGTGCCAGCAGTTTAGCCCTCGGGACTAGCGGGATCGAGACCCAGTACTTC.

This clonotype was seen ten or more times. The V and J genes are TRBV10-1 and TRBJ2-5, with a possible D match to TRBD2 (6 bases). V lost 2 bases and J 11 bases, leaving 21 bases between the germline ends. The CDR3 consists of 15 residues. The germline gives CDR1 WNHNN, CDR2 SYGVQD (reference sequence). This CDR3 reads CASSENVLTAGTQYF. The CDR3 DNA is TGCGCCAGCAGTGAGAATGTTTTAACGGCCGGGACTCAGTACTTC.

Many counts were recorded for this clonotype. This chain links TRBV12-3 or TRBV12-4 with TRBJ2-2, with D perhaps TRBD2 (5 bases). Trimming took off 6 bases at V and 0 bases at J, with 11 bases between the two ends. There are 15 residues in the CDR3. CDR3 protein: CASRPGLANTGELFF. In DNA, the CDR3 is TGTGCCAGCAGGCCAGGACTCGCGAACACCGGGGAGCTGTTTTTT.

This clonotype was counted ten times or more. V usage is TRBV25-1 and J usage is TRBJ2-3; a weak D match, TRBD2 (5 bases). The CDR3 extends over 14 amino acids. V lost 4 bases and J 4 bases, leaving 12 bases between the germline ends. Germline V gives CDR1 MGHDK, CDR2 SYGVNS. The DNA for the CDR3 is TGTGCCAGCAGTGCTAAGAGGGTCCCAGATACGCAGTATTTT. Translated: CASSAKRVPDTQYF.

This clonotype occurred many times. This chain uses TRBV12-3 or TRBV12-4 with TRBJ2-7; D is uncertain. CDR3 length: 11 amino acids. V was cut by 11 bases and J by 4 bases, with 12 bases left in between. CDR3 in amino acids: CAVSLGYEQYF. CDR3 bases: TGTGCCGTCTCCTTGGGGTACGAGCAGTACTTC.

This clonotype was counted at least ten times. The chain couples TRBV18 to TRBJ2-2; tentatively, D is TRBD2 (5 bases). There are 15 residues in the CDR3. The V gene lost 3 bases and the J gene lost 3 bases, with 11 bases spanning the gap. From germline, CDR1 is KGHSH and CDR2 LQKENI. The CDR3 region has the DNA TGTGCCAGCTCACCGGCCAGCGGAGACACCGGGGAGCTGTTTTTT. Protein product: CASSPASGDTGELFF.

This clonotype was found many times. The CDR3 DNA follows: TGTGCCAGCAGTCTAGGATCAGGGGGCTATGGCTACACCTTC. Residues: CASSLGSGGYGYTF. The rearrangement uses TRBV12-3 or TRBV12-4 and TRBJ1-2; 7 bases fit TRBD1. The CDR3 spans 14 residues. With 5 bases clipped from V and 4 bases from J, the junction kept 7 bases outside the gene matches.

This clonotype was recorded at least ten times. The chain couples TRBV29-1 to TRBJ2-5; 11 bases match TRBD2. Looked up from germline, CDR1 is SQVTM and CDR2 is ANQGSEA. This CDR3 spans 13 amino acids. CDR3 sequence: CTIAGGIIGTQYF. The CDR3 region has the DNA TGCACCATAGCGGGAGGGATCATTGGGACCCAGTACTTC.

This clonotype is classed as medium-sized (0.01 to 0.1%). Written as DNA, the CDR3 is TGTGCCAGCAGCCCGCGACAGTCCTCGTTCACAGATACGCAGTATTTT. Its translation is CASSPRQSSFTDTQYF. The V gene is TRBV7-6, the J gene TRBJ2-3; a weak D match, TRBD1 (5 bases). The V gene lost 5 bases and the J gene lost 2 bases, with 17 bases spanning the gap. This CDR3 region has 16 residues. Germline V gene sequence: CDR1 SGHVS, CDR2 FNYEAQ.

This clonotype came up many times. This chain connects TRBV15 to TRBJ2-7, with 8 bases that match TRBD1. Germline assignment: CDR1 LNHNV and CDR2 YYDKDF (reference sequence). The CDR3 length is 14 residues. The V and J ends lost 5 bases and 2 bases, in that order; junction bases with no gene match: 5. This CDR3 reads CATSRGQDTYEQYF. For the CDR3, the DNA is TGTGCCACCAGCCGGGGACAGGATACCTACGAGCAGTACTTC.

Many counts were recorded for this clonotype. The chain couples TRBV3-1 to TRBJ1-2; D gene ambiguous. From germline, CDR1 is LGHDT and CDR2 YNNKEL (reference sequence). V gave up 2 bases and J gave up 2 bases, with 6 bases separating them. CDR3 length: 13 amino acids. The chain's CDR3 is CASSQQVNYGYTF. In DNA form, the CDR3 reads TGTGCCAGCAGCCAACAGGTCAACTATGGCTACACCTTC.

This clonotype was detected ten times or more. This chain links TRBV6-1 with TRBJ2-3, with D possibly being TRBD1 (6 bases). The germline V gene encodes CDR1 MNHNS and CDR2 SASEGT. The CDR3 runs to 13 residues. V was pared by 6 bases and J by 6 bases, with 13 bases between. CDR3 sequence (DNA): TGTGCCAGCAGGAACAGGGTGGGGGATACGCAGTATTTT. Protein product: CASRNRVGDTQYF.

This clonotype was observed many times. The chain is built from TRBV28 and TRBJ1-5, with D unclear. Germline V CDR1 and CDR2: MDHEN, SYDVKM. V gave up 7 bases and J gave up 6 bases, with 22 bases separating them. The CDR3 contains 16 residues. The CDR3 reads CASNPDAHSGSQPQHF. CDR3 in DNA: TGTGCCAGCAACCCGGACGCCCATAGCGGGAGTCAGCCCCAGCATTTT.

This clonotype was recorded at least ten times. The V call is TRBV28, the J call TRBJ1-3; D perhaps matches TRBD1 (6 bases). V was trimmed by 7 bases and J by 7 bases, leaving 26 bases between them. This CDR3 contains 17 residues. Germline CDR1 is MDHEN and CDR2 is SYDVKM. CDR3 coding DNA: TGTGCCAGCAACCACTTTCGAGCAGGGGCAGGGCGCAACACCATATATTTT. It is translated as CASNHFRAGAGRNTIYF.